A single sample gave rise to the 23 T cell receptor beta chains below, sequenced in a study of CD8 T cells in Susac syndrome (dated 2019 in TCRdb). The library relied on the immunoSEQ multiplex PCR assay. RNA was extracted using the RNeasy kit, and roughly 0.5 to 1 microgram was reverse transcribed with random hexamers. TCRdb handled the public reads itself, with Q25 trimming in fastp and clone calling in MiXCR, and kept productive beta chains. For every CDR3 protein sequence, its rows merge into one entry that carries the most common genes and DNA. The sample table shows hundreds of thousands of distinct CDR3 sequences, and about 94% are seen once. Together, the top ten hold approximately 0.15% of the sample. The specimen sequenced was CD4+ T cells from PBMCs. The receptors derive from a human donor with Susac syndrome.

The V and J genes are TRBV6-1 and TRBJ2-5; possibly TRBD1 for D (8 bases). The germline gives CDR1 MNHNS, CDR2 SASEGT. V was pared by 6 bases and J by 3 bases, with 26 bases between. This CDR3 has 18 amino acids. The CDR3 loop is CASSPGGWEPGGEETQYF. In nucleotides, the CDR3 is TGTGCCAGCAGCCCAGGGGGCTGGGAGCCGGGGGGTGAAGAGACCCAGTACTTC.

The V and J genes are TRBV28 and TRBJ1-2, with D maybe TRBD1 (5 bases). Trimming took off 10 bases at V and 8 bases at J, with 20 bases between the two ends. The CDR3 length is 13 residues. In germline, CDR1 is MDHEN, CDR2 SYDVKM. For the CDR3, the DNA is TGTGCCATCCCACCTCAAGGGACGAGCGGCTACACCTTC. Residues: CAIPPQGTSGYTF.

The V and J genes are TRBV2 and TRBJ2-2; tentative D call: TRBD1 (5 bases). Trimming removed 3 bases at V and 1 base at J, with 12 bases between. There are 16 residues in the CDR3. The germline gives CDR1 SNHLY, CDR2 FYNNEI. CDR3 in DNA: TGTGCCAGCAGTGACCTCTCGACAGTGAACACCGGGGAGCTGTTTTTT. Its protein is CASSDLSTVNTGELFF.

This CDR3 is CSAEDAQAADTQYF. CDR3 nucleotide sequence: TGCAGTGCAGAGGACGCCCAGGCCGCAGATACGCAGTATTTT. The gene calls are TRBV20-1 and TRBJ2-3; D is unresolved. Trimming left V 6 bases short and J 4 bases short, with 17 bases between. The CDR3 is made up of 14 amino acids. In germline, CDR1 is DFQATT, CDR2 SNEGSKA (reference sequence).

The chain couples TRBV6-5 to TRBJ1-6; TRBD1 might be the D (6 bases). V was cut by 2 bases and J by 14 bases, with 13 bases left in between. The CDR3 runs to 13 residues. CDR1 and CDR2 (germline): MNHEY, SVGAGI. This chain's CDR3 is CASSYIGQKSLHF. The DNA for the CDR3 is TGTGCCAGCAGTTACATCGGACAGAAATCCCTCCACTTT.

The chain uses TRBV5-1 and TRBJ2-5; weak D call: TRBD2 (6 bases). Between the trimmed V and J ends, which lost 4 bases and 5 bases, there was a span of 15 bases. The germline CDR1 and CDR2 sequences are SGHRS and YFSETQ. The CDR3 has 14 residues. CDR3 DNA sequence: TGCGCCAGCAGCGGGGACTCCTCGGCCGAGACCCAGTACTTC. It translates to CASSGDSSAETQYF.

V is TRBV12-3 or TRBV12-4 and J is TRBJ1-3; possibly TRBD1 for D (5 bases). Trimming removed 3 bases from V and 6 bases from J, with 15 bases in between. This CDR3 has 15 amino acids. This CDR3 reads CASSLWDAVANTIYF. The CDR3, as DNA: TGTGCCAGCAGTTTGTGGGACGCCGTGGCAAACACCATATATTTT.

The chain uses TRBV7-3 and TRBJ1-6; TRBD1 agrees at 10 bases. Germline CDR1 SGHTA, CDR2 FQGTGA. Germline trimming cut 9 bases from V and 13 bases from J; bases unmatched to any gene: 18. This CDR3 spans 16 amino acids. CDR3 in amino acids: CASKSSPGQGPGPLHF. For the CDR3, the DNA is TGTGCCAGTAAATCTTCCCCGGGACAGGGGCCGGGTCCCCTCCACTTT.

The rearrangement uses TRBV11-3 and TRBJ2-7; 7 nucleotides line up with TRBD1. This CDR3 has 13 amino acids. CDR1 SGHNT and CDR2 YENEEA come from the germline V gene. With 2 bases clipped from V and 6 bases from J, the junction kept 4 bases outside the gene matches. In DNA, the CDR3 is TGTGCCAGCAGCTTAAAGACAGGGTTCGAGCAGTACTTC. Translated: CASSLKTGFEQYF.

The count of this clonotype is one. The chain links TRBV12-3 or TRBV12-4 to TRBJ1-2; D is unclear. The CDR3 is made up of 13 amino acids. V was pared by 5 bases and J by 4 bases, with 11 bases between. Here the CDR3 DNA reads TGTGCCAGCAGTGACGGCAGCAGCTATGGCTACACCTTC. Protein product: CASSDGSSYGYTF.

The chain is built from TRBV5-1 and TRBJ2-5; 11 nucleotides line up with TRBD1. The CDR3 has 14 residues. V shed 3 bases and J 5 bases; nucleotides not matched to a gene: 3. CDR1 SGHRS and CDR2 YFSETQ come from the germline V gene. The CDR3 DNA follows: TGCGCCAGCAGCTCCGGGACAGGGGGGGAGACCCAGTACTTC. It codes for CASSSGTGGETQYF. Supplemented by reference TRBV5-1 and TRBJ2-5, the full variable domain reads KAGVTQTPRYLIKTRGQQVTLSCSPISGHRSVSWYQQTPGQGLQFLFEYFSETQRNKGNFPGRFSGRQFSNSRSEMNVSTLELGDSALYLCASSSGTGGETQYFGPGTRLLVL.

This chain connects TRBV3-1 to TRBJ1-4; D remains unclear. V was pared by 0 bases and J by 13 bases, with 9 bases between. CDR1 and CDR2 from the germline V gene are LGHDT and YNNKEL (reference sequence). The CDR3 totals 12 residues. CDR3 in amino acids: CASSQDTDRLFF. Here the CDR3 DNA reads TGTGCCAGCAGCCAAGATACGGATCGACTGTTTTTT. Full variable domain (missing parts from reference TRBV3-1 and TRBJ1-4): DTAVSQTPKYLVTQMGNDKSIKCEQNLGHDTMYWYKQDSKKFLKIMFSYNNKELIINETVPNRFSPKSPDKAHLNLHINSLELGDSAVYFCASSQDTDRLFFGSGTQLSVL.

The V and J genes are TRBV5-1 and TRBJ2-3; a possible D gene is TRBD1 (6 bases). From germline, CDR1 is SGHRS and CDR2 YFSETQ. V gave up 4 bases and J gave up 0 bases, with 12 bases separating them. The CDR3 spans 15 residues. The CDR3 spells CASSGDRRSTDTQYF. DNA for the CDR3: TGCGCCAGCAGCGGAGACAGGCGCAGCACAGATACGCAGTATTTT.

With respect to this clonotype: One end of the junction varies from germline; a read error may be responsible. V is TRBV7-9 and J is TRBJ1-4, with D possibly matching TRBD1 (6 bases). Per the germline V gene, CDR1 is SEHNR and CDR2 is FQNEAQ (reference sequence). The CDR3 loop spans 13 amino acids. CDR3 protein: CASNLAQGEKLFF. The CDR3, as DNA: TGTGCCAGCAACTTAGCACAGGGCGAAAAACTGTTTTTT. The full variable domain, completed using reference TRBV7-9 and TRBJ1-4, is DTGVSQNPRHKITKRGQNVTFRCDPISEHNRLYWYRQTLGQGPEFLTYFQNEAQLEKSRLLSDRFSAERPKGSFSTLEIQRTEQGDSAMYLCASNLAQGEKLFFGSGTQLSVL.

V is TRBV29-1 and J is TRBJ1-2; D is undetermined. This CDR3 region has 10 residues. Germline loops: CDR1 SQVTM, CDR2 ANQGSEA. Trimming pared 4 bases from V and 8 bases from J, leaving 8 bases between. The CDR3: CSVGSEGYTF. CDR3 nucleotides: TGCAGCGTTGGATCGGAGGGCTACACCTTC.

V is TRBV7-2 and J is TRBJ2-3; D is uncertain. Germline V lookup: CDR1 SGHTA, CDR2 FQGNSA. The CDR3 sequence is 13 residues long. V was pared by 3 bases and J by 3 bases, with 7 bases between. The CDR3 sequence: CASSLEATDTQYF. The CDR3 DNA follows: TGTGCCAGCAGCTTGGAAGCTACAGATACGCAGTATTTT.

The chain carries TRBV6-2 or TRBV6-3 and TRBJ2-3; 8 bases map to TRBD1. The trim removed 2 bases at V and 3 bases at J, leaving 4 bases unmatched. From germline, CDR1 is MNHEY and CDR2 SVGEGT. The CDR3 spans 15 residues. CDR3 residues: CASSYGTGLTDTQYF. CDR3 DNA: TGTGCCAGCAGTTACGGGACAGGTTTAACAGATACGCAGTATTTT.

The chain couples TRBV20-1 to TRBJ1-5; D gene ambiguous. CDR3 length: 16 residues. CDR1 and CDR2 (germline): DFQATT, SNEGSKA (reference sequence). V lost 0 bases and J lost 5, with 17 bases in between. CDR3 DNA sequence: TGCAGTGCTAGAGATCTTCTGACCCAGAGTCATCAGCCCCAGCATTTT. This sequence encodes CSARDLLTQSHQPQHF.

The V call is TRBV12-3 or TRBV12-4, the J call TRBJ2-1; possible D gene TRBD1, 5 bases. This CDR3 region has 15 residues. Trimming took off 3 bases at V and 3 bases at J, with 12 bases between the two ends. The CDR3 protein is CASSLAGIDYNEQFF. Written as DNA, the CDR3 is TGTGCCAGCAGTTTGGCAGGGATCGACTACAATGAGCAGTTCTTC.

J is TRBJ2-7 and V is TRBV19; unclear D gene. The CDR3 sequence is 15 residues long. Trimming took off 4 bases at V and 0 bases at J, with 13 bases between the two ends. Germline CDR1 is LNHDA and CDR2 is SQIVND (reference sequence). The CDR3 DNA follows: TGTGCCAGTAGTACTAAAGACTTTAGCTCCTACGAGCAGTACTTC. Translated, it gives CASSTKDFSSYEQYF.

Comment on this clonotype: Mismatch with germline at one junction end may stem from a read error. CDR3 in DNA: TGTGCCACCAGCAGGCGAGGGGCCCCGAAGGATTTC. Translation: CATSRRGAPKDF. This chain joins TRBV15 and TRBJ2-7; D might be TRBD1 or TRBD2, each matching 5 bases. This CDR3 has 12 amino acids. CDR1 and CDR2 from the germline V gene are LNHNV and YYDKDF (reference sequence).

The chain employs TRBV29-1 and TRBJ2-7; D assignment may be TRBD1 or TRBD2 (5 bases each). This CDR3 is 13 amino acids long. V dropped 4 bases and J dropped 5 bases, with 15 bases sitting between them. The germline gives CDR1 SQVTM, CDR2 ANQGSEA. This CDR3 reads CSVASTLGDEQYF. The CDR3 DNA reads as TGCAGCGTTGCTTCCACCTTGGGGGACGAGCAGTACTTC.

The chain couples TRBV27 to TRBJ1-5; 8 bases align to TRBD1. Per the germline V gene, CDR1 is MNHEY and CDR2 is SMNVEV (reference sequence). The CDR3 covers 16 residues. V lost 5 bases and J lost 3; bases outside the gene matches: 9. CDR3 loop: CASSPPRTGNNQPQHF. The CDR3 DNA sequence: TGTGCCAGCAGTCCCCCCCGGACAGGGAACAATCAGCCCCAGCATTTT.